The 26 T cell receptor beta chains below all came from one sample that was sequenced in a study of blood T cells in healthy people across ages. PCR was performed a second time for about 7 to 12 cycles using a sample-barcoded 5' primer and a J-beta primer mix. TCRdb reprocessed the 5' RACE reads with MiXCR, giving one entry per CDR3 protein. The sample contains about 800,000 distinct CDR3 sequences, roughly 25% of which appear only once. The same sample was also used in a study of T cells of mothers and their children.

The material sequenced was blood. The receptors stem from a boy between 10 and 17 years old in good health.

This clonotype was found a few times. The rearrangement uses TRBV29-1 and TRBJ2-2, with D unresolved. The V end lost 1 base, the J end lost 1 base, and 4 bases lay between the germline ends. The CDR3 extends over 13 amino acids. CDR1 is SQVTM, CDR2 ANQGSEA, per germline. Here the CDR3 reads CSVEVRNTGELFF. CDR3 bases: TGCAGCGTTGAAGTACGGAACACCGGGGAGCTGTTTTTT.

In nucleotides, the CDR3 is TGTGCCAGCAGCTTACAGGCAGGGCGCGAGCAGTACTTC. It codes for CASSLQAGREQYF. V is TRBV7-9 and J is TRBJ2-7, with D perhaps matching TRBD1 (5 bases). V gave up 2 bases and J gave up 6 bases, with 11 bases separating them. The CDR3 sequence is 13 residues long. Germline V CDR1 and CDR2: SEHNR, FQNEAQ (reference sequence).

The rearrangement links TRBV20-1 to TRBJ2-2; a possible D gene is TRBD2 (5 bases). V lost 3 bases and J 6 bases, leaving 14 bases between the germline ends. The CDR3 covers 14 residues. Germline assignment: CDR1 DFQATT and CDR2 SNEGSKA (reference sequence). CDR3 region: CSARDGTRAGELFF. As DNA, the CDR3 is TGCAGTGCTAGGGACGGAACGAGGGCCGGGGAGCTGTTTTTT.

A few counts support this clonotype. The gene calls are TRBV7-9 and TRBJ1-3; no reliable D call. Germline V CDR1 and CDR2: SEHNR, FQNEAQ (reference sequence). V was shortened by 6 bases and J by 0 bases, with 12 bases between the two germline ends. CDR3 length equals 15 residues. The CDR3 is CASRPRSASGNTIYF. The CDR3 DNA is TGTGCCAGCAGACCTCGGTCCGCCTCTGGAAACACCATATATTTT.

This clonotype was detected once. The chain links TRBV20-1 to TRBJ2-4; tentatively, D is TRBD2 (5 bases). Trimming stripped 2 bases from V and 0 bases from J, with 8 bases between. Germline CDR1 DFQATT, CDR2 SNEGSKA (reference sequence). This CDR3 is 14 amino acids long. CDR3 residues: CSARPGVAKNIQYF. The DNA of the CDR3 is TGCAGTGCTAGACCCGGGGTAGCCAAAAACATTCAGTACTTC.

The V and J genes are TRBV9 and TRBJ2-5; 7 bases map to TRBD1. The CDR3 loop spans 14 amino acids. Germline V lookup: CDR1 SGDLS, CDR2 YYNGEE. Trimming cost V 3 bases and J 3 bases; bases outside gene matches: 5. The CDR3, as DNA: TGTGCCAGCAGCGCGACCGACAGGGAAGAGACCCAGTACTTC. Translated: CASSATDREETQYF. Based on the CDR3 plus reference TRBV9 and TRBJ2-5, the full variable domain is DSGVTQTPKHLITATGQRVTLRCSPRSGDLSVYWYQQSLDQGLQFLIQYYNGEERAKGNILERFSAQQFPDLHSELNLSSLELGDSALYFCASSATDREETQYFGPGTRLLVL.

Concerning this clonotype: A junction boundary mismatches the germline segment, possibly from a read error. The rearrangement links TRBV7-9 to TRBJ1-2; no clear D. Looked up from germline, CDR1 is SEHNR and CDR2 is FQNEAQ (reference sequence). This CDR3 spans 13 amino acids. CDR3 residues: CASSLANSYGYPF. The CDR3 bases are TGTGCCAGCAGCTTAGCCAACAGCTATGGCTACCCCTTC. The full variable domain, its missing parts supplied by reference TRBV7-9 and TRBJ1-2, is DTGVSQNPRHKITKRGQNVTFRCDPISEHNRLYWYRQTLGQGPEFLTYFQNEAQLEKSRLLSDRFSAERPKGSFSTLEIQRTEQGDSAMYLCASSLANSYGYPFGSGTRLTVV.

V usage is TRBV27 and J usage is TRBJ2-3; D possibly corresponds to TRBD2 (6 bases). Germline V gene data show CDR1 as MNHEY and CDR2 as SMNVEV (reference sequence). The V end lost 5 bases, the J end lost 1 base, and 10 bases lay between the germline ends. The CDR3 covers 14 residues. CDR3 in amino acids: CASSESGGTDTQYF. DNA for the CDR3: TGTGCCAGCAGTGAATCGGGGGGCACAGATACGCAGTATTTT.

The V and J genes are TRBV19 and TRBJ2-7; 7 bases are a match to TRBD2. V shed 7 bases, J shed 10 bases, and the junction held 10 bases outside the gene matches. Germline values: CDR1 LNHDA, CDR2 SQIVND (reference sequence). CDR3 length equals 12 residues. For the CDR3, the DNA is TGTGCCAGTACCGACCCGGCGGGAGCCCAGTACTTC. Translation gives CASTDPAGAQYF.

This clonotype has a handful of counts. This chain connects TRBV21-1 to TRBJ2-5; TRBD2 reflects the table's D call only, with no check against the DNA. The DNA end favors TRBJ2-7, so the J call may be wrong. TRBV21-1 is a known pseudogene. The CDR3 has 18 amino acids. The CDR3 loop reads CASSKGGRMLAGANEQYF. CDR3 bases: TGTGCCAGCAGCAAAGGGGGCAGGATGTTAGCGGGAGCAAACGAGCAGTACTTC.

This clonotype has a handful of counts. This chain links TRBV7-2 with TRBJ2-7; 15 bases fit TRBD2. V dropped 5 bases and J dropped 6; count of bases not matched to a gene: 2. The length of the CDR3 is 14 residues. Germline V gene sequence: CDR1 SGHTA, CDR2 FQGNSA. The CDR3: CASSTGLAGGEQYF. CDR3 sequence (DNA): TGTGCCAGCAGCACGGGACTAGCGGGAGGCGAGCAGTACTTC.

This clonotype was observed a handful of times. This chain joins TRBV29-1 and TRBJ2-7; 10 positions match TRBD2. The CDR3 loop spans 14 amino acids. V shed 5 bases and J 0 bases; nucleotides not matched to a gene: 4. Germline-derived CDR1 and CDR2 are SQVTM and ANQGSEA. The CDR3 sequence: CSVRAGGSSYEQYF. CDR3 nucleotide sequence: TGCAGCGTTCGAGCGGGAGGGAGCTCCTACGAGCAGTACTTC.

This clonotype was detected only a few times. The V call is TRBV19, the J call TRBJ2-3; perhaps TRBD1 as D (5 bases). Trimming took 2 bases from V and 4 from J, leaving 10 bases between them. The CDR3 contains 14 residues. Germline V gene lookup returns CDR1 LNHDA and CDR2 SQIVND (reference sequence). The CDR3 DNA follows: TGTGCCAGTAGTATATCCAGGGCGGCAGATACGCAGTATTTT. Translation gives CASSISRAADTQYF.

The chain combines TRBV7-8 with TRBJ2-2; D call uncertain. Germline CDR1 is SGHVS and CDR2 is FQNEAQ. Trimming removed 1 base from V and 7 bases from J, with 10 bases in between. The length of the CDR3 is 14 residues. The DNA of the CDR3 is TGTGCCAGCAGCTTAGAAGCGTTATACGGGGAGCTGTTTTTT. Protein sequence: CASSLEALYGELFF.

The chain combines TRBV12-3 or TRBV12-4 with TRBJ2-5, with TRBD1 matching over 8 bases. Losses at the gene ends were 7 bases for V and 1 base for J; bases not matched to a gene: 5. The CDR3 is 14 residues long. The DNA for the CDR3 is TGTGCCAGCAACAGACAGGGGACCCAAGAGACCCAGTACTTC. It yields the protein CASNRQGTQETQYF.

The genes are TRBV20-1 and TRBJ2-3, with D uncertain. Trimming left V 4 bases short and J 2 bases short, with 13 bases between. The CDR3 is made up of 14 amino acids. The germline CDR1 and CDR2 sequences are DFQATT and SNEGSKA (reference sequence). CDR3 amino acids: CSANGPILTDTQYF. DNA for the CDR3: TGCAGTGCTAACGGTCCCATACTCACAGATACGCAGTATTTT.

This chain links TRBV5-5 with TRBJ1-5; D remains unclear. Germline CDR1 reads SGHKS; CDR2 reads YYEKEE (reference sequence). The CDR3 is made up of 14 amino acids. The V gene lost 0 bases and the J gene lost 5 bases, with 9 bases spanning the gap. CDR3 loop: CASSLEGSDQPQHF. The CDR3 DNA reads TGTGCCAGCAGCTTGGAAGGGTCAGATCAGCCCCAGCATTTT.

This clonotype was observed a few times. V usage is TRBV2 and J usage is TRBJ2-3; no firm D call. V lost 8 bases and J lost 3, with 15 bases in between. This CDR3 has 14 residues. Germline V gene sequence: CDR1 SNHLY, CDR2 FYNNEI. The CDR3 DNA reads TGTGCCAGCGCAAGGACCTTCGAGACAGATACGCAGTATTTT. It codes for CASARTFETDTQYF.

The chain's CDR3 is CSVRDEETQYF. The CDR3 DNA is TGCAGCGTTCGGGACGAAGAGACCCAGTACTTC. V and J are TRBV29-1 and TRBJ2-5; either TRBD1 or TRBD2 may fit D (5 bases each). Looked up from germline, CDR1 is SQVTM and CDR2 is ANQGSEA. V was clipped by 5 bases and J by 3 bases, with 7 bases between them. The CDR3 has 11 residues.

The chain recombines TRBV12-3 or TRBV12-4 with TRBJ2-5; no definite D call. The CDR3 runs to 15 residues. V was shortened by 5 bases and J by 1 base, with 14 bases between the two germline ends. CDR3 in amino acids: CASSGRTLPQETQYF. The CDR3 bases are TGTGCCAGCAGTGGACGGACCCTTCCCCAAGAGACCCAGTACTTC.

V usage is TRBV9 and J usage is TRBJ2-2, with 10 nucleotides matching TRBD1. The CDR3 is 13 residues long. Trimming at V came to 7 bases and at J to 7 bases, leaving 4 bases not matched to a gene. Germline V gives CDR1 SGDLS, CDR2 YYNGEE. CDR3 in DNA: TGTGCCAGCGCCCGGACAGGGGGCGGGGAGCTGTTTTTT. This codes for CASARTGGGELFF. The variable domain in full, completed from reference TRBV9 and TRBJ2-2, reads DSGVTQTPKHLITATGQRVTLRCSPRSGDLSVYWYQQSLDQGLQFLIQYYNGEERAKGNILERFSAQQFPDLHSELNLSSLELGDSALYFCASARTGGGELFFGEGSRLTVL.

The rearrangement joins TRBV9 to TRBJ2-2; TRBD1 or TRBD2 may be the D gene (5 bases each). The CDR3 extends over 15 amino acids. Per the germline V gene, CDR1 is SGDLS and CDR2 is YYNGEE. V was shortened by 0 bases and J by 6 bases, with 12 bases between the two germline ends. CDR3 protein: CASSVDPGTAGELFF. The CDR3 nucleotides are TGTGCCAGCAGCGTAGATCCGGGGACGGCCGGGGAGCTGTTTTTT.

This clonotype was counted between two and nine times. The chain links TRBV13 to TRBJ2-7; D may be TRBD1 (5 bases). Germline CDR1 and CDR2: PRHDT and FYEKMQ (reference sequence). The CDR3 loop spans 15 amino acids. Between the trimmed V and J ends, which lost 0 bases and 0 bases, there was a span of 9 bases. In DNA form, the CDR3 reads TGTGCCAGCAGCTTAGGCCCGACAGTCTCCTACGAGCAGTACTTC. Its protein product is CASSLGPTVSYEQYF.

The chain joins TRBV5-6 to TRBJ1-1; weak D call: TRBD1 (5 bases). CDR1 SGHDT and CDR2 YYEEEE come from the germline V gene. The CDR3 length is 13 residues. The V end lost 4 bases, the J end lost 7 bases, and 14 bases lay between the germline ends. DNA for the CDR3: TGTGCCAGCAGCCCCGGAATTGGGGGTGAAGCTTTCTTT. The encoded protein is CASSPGIGGEAFF.

The CDR3: CSASGQASSYEQYF. The CDR3 nucleotides are TGCAGTGCTAGCGGACAGGCCAGCTCCTACGAGCAGTACTTC. The chain joins TRBV20-1 to TRBJ2-7; 7 nucleotides line up with TRBD1. The CDR3 is 14 residues long. Trimming took 3 bases from V and 0 from J; bases not matched to a gene: 5. CDR1 is DFQATT and CDR2 is SNEGSKA in the germline V gene (reference sequence).

The gene calls are TRBV20-1 and TRBJ2-7, with unresolved D. This CDR3 region has 12 residues. The V and J ends lost 4 bases and 4 bases respectively, with 11 bases between them. In germline, CDR1 is DFQATT, CDR2 SNEGSKA (reference sequence). The CDR3 protein is CSATDKSYEQYF. The DNA for the CDR3 is TGCAGTGCTACAGACAAGTCTTACGAGCAGTACTTC.